This TCR beta chain stems from a study of cytomegalovirus exposure and HLA in healthy donors. The ends were cut back, 9 bases at V and 5 bases at J, with 17 bases in the middle. From germline, CDR1 is MRHNA and CDR2 SNTAGT. The CDR3 runs 14 residues. This PCR relied on a set of 60 Vbeta primers and 13 Jbeta primers. Repertoires were generated with immunoSEQ multiplex PCR, while TCRdb's copy carries only in-frame clones and drops some. Seen here are some 130,000 clones, 70% to 80% observed once, and the top ten hold 3.1%. The receptor comes from a female donor in good health and CMV-seronegative. This chain uses TRBV6-4 with TRBJ2-1; D is ambiguous. The sequenced material came from PBMCs. Here the CDR3 DNA reads TGTGCCAGGTCATCGACCCGTCGGGACAATGAGCAGTTCTTC. It yields the protein CARSSTRRDNEQFF.